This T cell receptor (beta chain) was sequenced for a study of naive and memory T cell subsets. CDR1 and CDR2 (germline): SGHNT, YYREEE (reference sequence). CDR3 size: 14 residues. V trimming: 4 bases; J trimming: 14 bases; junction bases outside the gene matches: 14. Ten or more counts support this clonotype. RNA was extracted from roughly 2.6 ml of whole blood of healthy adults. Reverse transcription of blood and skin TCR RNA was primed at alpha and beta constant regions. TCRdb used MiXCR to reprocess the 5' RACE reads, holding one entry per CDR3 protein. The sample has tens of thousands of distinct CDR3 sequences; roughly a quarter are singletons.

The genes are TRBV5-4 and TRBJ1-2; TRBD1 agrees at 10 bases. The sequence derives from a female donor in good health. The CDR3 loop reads CASSQGTGVPHGTF. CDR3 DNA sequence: TGTGCCAGCAGCCAGGGGACAGGGGTCCCCCACGGGACCTTC.